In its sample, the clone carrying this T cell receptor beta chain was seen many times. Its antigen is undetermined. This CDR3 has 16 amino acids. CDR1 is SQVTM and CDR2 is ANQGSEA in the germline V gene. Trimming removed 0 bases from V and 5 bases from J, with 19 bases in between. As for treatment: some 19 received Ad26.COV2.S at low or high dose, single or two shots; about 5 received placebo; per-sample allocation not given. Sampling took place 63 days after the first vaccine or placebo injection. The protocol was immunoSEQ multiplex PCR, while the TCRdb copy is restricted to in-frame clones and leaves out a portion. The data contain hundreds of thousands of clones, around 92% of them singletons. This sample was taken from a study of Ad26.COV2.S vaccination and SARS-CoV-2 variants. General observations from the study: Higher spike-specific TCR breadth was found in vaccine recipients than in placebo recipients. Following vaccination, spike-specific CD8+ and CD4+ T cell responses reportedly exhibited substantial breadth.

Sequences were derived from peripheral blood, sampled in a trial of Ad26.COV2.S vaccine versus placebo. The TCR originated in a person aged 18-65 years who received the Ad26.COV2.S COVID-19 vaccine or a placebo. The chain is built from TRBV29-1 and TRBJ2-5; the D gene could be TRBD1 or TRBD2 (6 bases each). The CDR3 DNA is TGCAGCGTTGAAGAGCGGGATGGGGGCGCGGGGGAGACCCAGTACTTC. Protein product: CSVEERDGGAGETQYF.